This T cell receptor (beta chain) was sequenced for a study of T cell repertoires in cytomegalovirus infection. Study-level results: HLA-C-restricted CMV clonotypes gave the most frequent clonotype in two of eight donors.

TCRdb recomputed calls from the reads with MiXCR, one row per CDR3 protein. The sample yields fewer than 900,000 distinct CDR3 sequences, 25% to 30% seen once. As concerns this clonotype: Its antigen is unidentified.

The CDR3 runs to 16 residues. CDR1 and CDR2 from the germline V gene are MNHEY and SVGAGI. The V segment lost 10 bases and the J segment 1 base; nucleotides outside the gene matches: 12. This rearrangement joins TRBV6-5 to TRBJ2-2; TRBD2 agrees at 7 bases. This TCR came from a human donor in good health (CMV status not recorded). Some clones in this sample may be carry-over from other donors' samples. The material was cultured CD8+ T cells from PBMCs, obtained from culture after CMV antigen stimulation. In DNA form, the CDR3 reads TGTGCCACCACTCAACTCAGCGGGATGAACACCGGGGAGCTGTTTTTT. Translated: CATTQLSGMNTGELFF.